Below, 20 T cell receptor beta chains from the same sample are listed, as sequenced in a study of response to subunit inactivated influenza vaccine. One entry per CDR3 protein, called by TCRdb with MiXCR from the RT-PCR reads. The sample has over 400,000 distinct CDR3 sequences, 10% to 15% seen once. Material: PBMCs from blood, obtained 45 days after vaccination. The receptor source for this set is a man aged 50-60 years who received an inactivated influenza vaccine.

Only a few counts were recorded for this clonotype. The J gene is TRBJ2-7, the V gene TRBV5-1, with a tentative D call TRBD1 (6 bases). Per the germline V gene, CDR1 is SGHRS and CDR2 is YFSETQ. V lost 3 bases and J lost 4, with 11 bases in between. The CDR3 is 13 residues long. The DNA of the CDR3 is TGCGCCAGCAGCTCGGGACACCCGTACGAGCAGTACTTC. Translating gives CASSSGHPYEQYF.

This clonotype was seen more than once but under ten times. The V gene is TRBV5-1, the J gene TRBJ2-4; D call uncertain. Looked up from germline, CDR1 is SGHRS and CDR2 is YFSETQ. Deletions cut 1 base from V and 3 bases from J, with 8 bases between. This CDR3 comprises 14 residues. CDR3 region: CASSLSGYKNIQYF. Here the CDR3 DNA reads TGCGCCAGCAGCTTGTCCGGTTACAAAAACATTCAGTACTTC. Variable domain in full (rest from reference TRBV5-1 and TRBJ2-4): KAGVTQTPRYLIKTRGQQVTLSCSPISGHRSVSWYQQTPGQGLQFLFEYFSETQRNKGNFPGRFSGRQFSNSRSEMNVSTLELGDSALYLCASSLSGYKNIQYFGAGTRLSVL.

The chain recombines TRBV6-2 or TRBV6-3 with TRBJ2-5; D call uncertain. This CDR3 is built from 13 residues. CDR1 and CDR2 (germline): MNHEY, SVGEGT. V shed 6 bases and J shed 5 bases, with 13 bases lying between them. CDR3: CASSLRIMETQYF. CDR3 in DNA: TGTGCCAGCAGCCTTAGGATTATGGAGACCCAGTACTTC.

In its sample, this clonotype was seen a few times. A much larger clonotype is one base distant, so this may be a read error. The chain uses TRBV7-9 and TRBJ2-3; the D is unclear. V lost 5 bases, J lost 0 bases, and 6 bases lay in between. The CDR3 contains 13 residues. The germline gives CDR1 SEHNR, CDR2 FQNEAQ (reference sequence). The CDR3 DNA reads as TGTGCCAGCAGCGAGACTAGCACAGATACGCAGTATTTT. This codes for CASSETSTDTQYF.

This clonotype was counted between two and nine times. The chain couples TRBV27 to TRBJ2-1, with TRBD2 identical over 13 bases. There are 17 residues in the CDR3. Germline CDR1 is MNHEY and CDR2 is SMNVEV (reference sequence). Trimming took 4 bases from V and 8 from J; bases not matched to a gene: 11. The CDR3 protein is CASSSVSGLAGYYEQFF. CDR3 nucleotide sequence: TGTGCCAGCAGTTCCGTTTCGGGACTAGCGGGATATTATGAGCAGTTCTTC.

Written as DNA, the CDR3 is TGTGCCAGCTCACCACCAATGAACCAAGAGACCCAGTACTTC. It translates to CASSPPMNQETQYF. The chain joins TRBV18 to TRBJ2-5, with no clear D. Trimming pared 0 bases from V and 0 bases from J, leaving 5 bases between. The germline V gene has CDR1 KGHSH and CDR2 LQKENI. The CDR3 consists of 14 residues.

This clonotype has more than one count but fewer than ten. CDR3 sequence: CSARPSSGSSYEQYF. CDR3 nucleotide sequence: TGCAGTGCTAGACCCTCTAGCGGAAGCTCCTACGAGCAGTACTTC. The V call is TRBV20-1, the J call TRBJ2-7; 7 positions match TRBD2. The V and J ends lost 2 bases and 0 bases, in that order; junction bases with no gene match: 7. The CDR3 contains 15 residues. Germline-derived CDR1 and CDR2 are DFQATT and SNEGSKA (reference sequence).

This clonotype was picked up a small number of times. The chain links TRBV20-1 to TRBJ1-6; TRBD1 agrees at 7 bases. The CDR3 loop spans 19 amino acids. Germline V gene lookup returns CDR1 DFQATT and CDR2 SNEGSKA (reference sequence). The V gene end was trimmed by 3 bases and the J gene end by 2 bases; junction bases not matched to a gene: 16. CDR3 in amino acids: CSASINSGTDYPYNSPLHF. CDR3 DNA sequence: TGCAGTGCTAGTATAAATTCCGGGACAGATTATCCCTATAATTCACCCCTCCACTTT.

The rearrangement links TRBV7-9 to TRBJ2-7; 9 bases align to TRBD2. The CDR3 spans 17 residues. After removal of 4 bases from V and 6 bases from J, the junction contained 16 bases not matched to a gene. Germline V gives CDR1 SEHNR, CDR2 FQNEAQ (reference sequence). The CDR3 protein is CASSSILAGTGSLEQYF. The CDR3 nucleotides are TGTGCCAGCAGCTCAATCCTAGCGGGAACAGGCTCCCTCGAGCAGTACTTC. The full variable domain, rest sourced from reference TRBV7-9 and TRBJ2-7, is DTGVSQNPRHKITKRGQNVTFRCDPISEHNRLYWYRQTLGQGPEFLTYFQNEAQLEKSRLLSDRFSAERPKGSFSTLEIQRTEQGDSAMYLCASSSILAGTGSLEQYFGPGTRLTVT.

The chain joins TRBV6-2 or TRBV6-3 to TRBJ1-1; D remains ambiguous. Per germline, CDR1 MNHEY and CDR2 SVGEGT. V dropped 8 bases and J dropped 5 bases, with 15 bases sitting between them. The CDR3 is made up of 13 amino acids. CDR3 residues: CASSGQPSTEAFF. The CDR3 coding sequence is TGTGCCAGCTCCGGCCAACCTTCGACTGAAGCTTTCTTT.

This clonotype was counted only a few times. This rearrangement joins TRBV2 to TRBJ1-4, with D perhaps matching TRBD1 (5 bases). There are 13 residues in the CDR3. CDR1 and CDR2 (germline): SNHLY, FYNNEI. Trimming removed 8 bases at V and 5 bases at J, with 12 bases between. This CDR3 reads CASLWDSNEKLFF. The DNA of the CDR3 is TGTGCCAGCCTCTGGGACTCGAATGAAAAACTGTTTTTT.

This clonotype appeared many times. As DNA, the CDR3 is TGTGCCAGCCCAGTCGGGGGGGCCGGGTACAATGAGCAGTTCTTC. Encoded protein: CASPVGGAGYNEQFF. V usage is TRBV7-9 and J usage is TRBJ2-1; TRBD2 aligns across 8 bases. With V trimmed by 8 bases and J by 4 bases, 10 bases remained unmatched. Germline values: CDR1 SEHNR, CDR2 FQNEAQ (reference sequence). The length of the CDR3 is 15 residues.

The V and J genes are TRBV30 and TRBJ2-2; D might be TRBD1 (5 bases). The CDR3 is made up of 13 amino acids. Per the germline V gene, CDR1 is GTSNPN and CDR2 is SVGIG (reference sequence). V lost 5 bases and J lost 8, with 15 bases in between. The CDR3 sequence is CAWQTVQGGELFF. The DNA of the CDR3 is TGTGCCTGGCAGACAGTCCAGGGAGGGGAGCTGTTTTTT.

The table lists this clonotype with a few counts. The chain employs TRBV7-9 and TRBJ2-1, with 11 bases matching TRBD2. Per the germline V gene, CDR1 is SEHNR and CDR2 is FQNEAQ (reference sequence). V lost 4 bases, J lost 4 bases, and 6 bases stayed unmatched. The CDR3 is 16 amino acids. CDR3 in DNA: TGTGCCAGCAGCTCGTCTAGCGGGAGGAGTTACAATGAGCAGTTCTTC. This gives the protein CASSSSSGRSYNEQFF.

The chain carries TRBV29-1 and TRBJ1-1, with D hard to call. This CDR3 contains 13 residues. V gave up 7 bases and J gave up 0 bases, with 12 bases separating them. Looked up from germline, CDR1 is SQVTM and CDR2 is ANQGSEA. CDR3 nucleotides: TGCAGCGCCCACCAGGTGATGAACACTGAAGCTTTCTTT. Protein sequence: CSAHQVMNTEAFF.

This clonotype was counted many times. The junction departs from germline at one end; a sequencing error may be responsible. J is TRBJ2-7 and V is TRBV6-5; possibly TRBD1 for D (5 bases). Germline V CDR1 and CDR2: MNHEY, SVGAGI. CDR3 length: 14 residues. The CDR3 sequence: CASSYSTGTYEQYF. The CDR3 nucleotides are TGTGCCAGCAGTTACTCAACAGGTACCTATGAGCAGTACTTC.

This chain joins TRBV24-1 and TRBJ2-7; 11 bases are a match to TRBD1. Trimming removed 7 bases from V and 4 bases from J; junction bases left unmatched: 8. In germline, CDR1 is KGHDR, CDR2 SFDVKD. CDR3 length: 15 amino acids. The CDR3 DNA follows: TGTGCCACCAGGGGGAGGGACAGGGGGATGTACGAGCAGTACTTC. It translates to CATRGRDRGMYEQYF.

The genes are TRBV2 and TRBJ1-1, with D unclear. Trimming shortened V by 6 bases and J by 3 bases, and 14 bases separated the two germline ends. Germline values: CDR1 SNHLY, CDR2 FYNNEI. This CDR3 spans 14 amino acids. The CDR3 nucleotides are TGTGCCAGCAGACCTTTCGACGGAGACACTGAAGCTTTCTTT. As protein: CASRPFDGDTEAFF. Together with reference TRBV2 and TRBJ1-1, the CDR3 gives the full variable domain: EPEVTQTPSHQVTQMGQEVILRCVPISNHLYFYWYRQILGQKVEFLVSFYNNEISEKSEIFDDQFSVERPDGSNFTLKIRSTKLEDSAMYFCASRPFDGDTEAFFGQGTRLTVV.

This clonotype was counted only a few times. This chain links TRBV20-1 with TRBJ2-7, with D unresolved. This CDR3 region has 12 residues. CDR1 is DFQATT and CDR2 is SNEGSKA in the germline V gene (reference sequence). V lost 3 bases, J lost 0 bases, and 6 bases lay in between. This CDR3 is CSASPGSYEQYF. Written as DNA, the CDR3 is TGCAGTGCTAGTCCGGGCTCCTACGAGCAGTACTTC.

This clonotype was observed a few times. The chain couples TRBV4-3 to TRBJ2-7, with D tentatively TRBD2 (5 bases). The CDR3 is 15 amino acids. Germline V gene lookup returns CDR1 LGHNA and CDR2 YSLEER. Trimming took off 0 bases at V and 1 base at J, with 10 bases between the two ends. CDR3 protein: CASSQDSGNSYEQYF. CDR3 DNA sequence: TGCGCCAGCAGCCAAGATTCGGGGAATTCCTACGAGCAGTACTTC.